Below, 27 T cell receptor beta chains from the same sample are listed, as sequenced in a study of CD8 T cells in Susac syndrome. The RNA input was roughly 0.45 to 1 ug, and it was reverse transcribed with random hexamers. TCRdb re-called the immunoSEQ multiplex PCR reads through MiXCR, storing one row per CDR3 protein. The sample includes about 240,000 distinct CDR3 sequences, 96% of them seen just once. Sequencing was performed on CD4+ T cells from PBMCs. The receptors originated from a human donor with Susac syndrome.

The V gene is TRBV12-3 or TRBV12-4, the J gene TRBJ1-2; no clear D. V gave up 6 bases and J gave up 0 bases, with 11 bases separating them. CDR3 length: 14 residues. As DNA, the CDR3 is TGTGCCAGCAGATCACAGCTGCCTAACTATGGCTACACCTTC. It codes for CASRSQLPNYGYTF.

The chain combines TRBV30 with TRBJ1-5, with no clear D. V was pared by 3 bases and J by 3 bases, with 12 bases between. There are 14 residues in the CDR3. Germline V gene lookup returns CDR1 GTSNPN and CDR2 SVGIG (reference sequence). CDR3 sequence reads: CAWRGSSHNQPQHF. CDR3 sequence (DNA): TGTGCCTGGAGGGGAAGCAGCCACAATCAGCCCCAGCATTTT.

This clonotype was counted only a few times. The chain uses TRBV11-3 and TRBJ2-5; tentative D call: TRBD1 (6 bases). This CDR3 contains 15 residues. Trimming shortened V by 1 base and J by 5 bases, and 14 bases separated the two germline ends. Germline V gene lookup returns CDR1 SGHNT and CDR2 YENEEA. The CDR3 sequence is CASSLGQGGRETQYF. The CDR3, as DNA: TGTGCCAGCAGCTTAGGTCAAGGGGGTCGGGAGACCCAGTACTTC.

The V and J genes are TRBV29-1 and TRBJ1-2, with TRBD1 matching 8 bases. The length of the CDR3 is 13 residues. V shed 3 bases, J shed 4 bases, and the junction held 4 bases outside the gene matches. Germline CDR1 is SQVTM and CDR2 is ANQGSEA. The CDR3 bases are TGCAGCGTTGACCCAGGGGGCACCTATGGCTACACCTTC. Its protein product is CSVDPGGTYGYTF. Variable domain in full (rest from reference TRBV29-1 and TRBJ1-2): SAVISQKPSRDICQRGTSLTIQCQVDSQVTMMFWYRQQPGQSLTLIATANQGSEATYESGFVIDKFPISRPNLTFSTLTVSNMSPEDSSIYLCSVDPGGTYGYTFGSGTRLTVV.

This chain connects TRBV9 to TRBJ2-5, with D unresolved. The CDR3 contains 16 residues. The V end was cut by 4 bases, the J end by 4 bases, with 20 bases between. Germline V gene sequence: CDR1 SGDLS, CDR2 YYNGEE. CDR3 in DNA: TGTGCCAGCAGCATTCACTCACACCTTGCGAGAGAGACCCAGTACTTC. Translation: CASSIHSHLARETQYF.

This chain connects TRBV29-1 to TRBJ1-5; D not certain. This CDR3 contains 12 residues. Germline V lookup: CDR1 SQVTM, CDR2 ANQGSEA. Trimming removed 4 bases at V and 3 bases at J, with 7 bases between. DNA for the CDR3: TGCAGCGTTGCCAGCTTCAATCAGCCCCAGCATTTT. Encoded protein: CSVASFNQPQHF. The full variable domain, in which reference TRBV29-1 and TRBJ1-5 provide the parts outside the CDR3, is SAVISQKPSRDICQRGTSLTIQCQVDSQVTMMFWYRQQPGQSLTLIATANQGSEATYESGFVIDKFPISRPNLTFSTLTVSNMSPEDSSIYLCSVASFNQPQHFGDGTRLSIL.

The rearrangement links TRBV11-2 to TRBJ2-3; TRBD1 aligns across 7 bases. CDR3 length: 14 amino acids. Losses at the gene ends were 4 bases for V and 9 bases for J; bases not matched to a gene: 10. Germline assignment: CDR1 SGHAT and CDR2 FQNNGV. The CDR3 bases are TGTGCCAGCAGCTCCCCGTCCGAGACAGGGACGCAGTATTTT. Encoded protein: CASSSPSETGTQYF.

This clonotype was detected only once. The V gene is TRBV12-3 or TRBV12-4, the J gene TRBJ1-2; no reliable D call. The germline V and J ends were trimmed by 3 bases and 7 bases, with 18 bases remaining between them. The CDR3 is made up of 15 amino acids. The DNA for the CDR3 is TGTGCCAGCAGTTTGCGGTCAGGTTGGTCCGCTGGCTACACCTTC. Its protein product is CASSLRSGWSAGYTF.

The rearrangement links TRBV20-1 to TRBJ1-2; 8 nucleotides agree with TRBD1. Losses at the gene ends were 5 bases for V and 5 bases for J; bases not matched to a gene: 10. The CDR3 covers 14 residues. Per germline, CDR1 DFQATT and CDR2 SNEGSKA (reference sequence). The CDR3 nucleotides read TGCAGTGCTCGCGTCGGGACAGGTCGATATGGCTACACCTTC. Protein sequence: CSARVGTGRYGYTF.

The chain has TRBV28 and TRBJ1-5; 8 nucleotides line up with TRBD1. With V trimmed by 5 bases and J by 6 bases, 9 bases remained unmatched. The CDR3 totals 15 residues. CDR1 and CDR2 (germline): MDHEN, SYDVKM. The CDR3 here is CASSRGQGDSQPQHF. For the CDR3, the DNA is TGTGCCAGCAGTCGTGGACAGGGCGACAGTCAGCCCCAGCATTTT.

V gene TRBV20-1 combines with J gene TRBJ2-1, with 8 bases fitting TRBD2. The V and J ends lost 3 bases and 7 bases, in that order; junction bases with no gene match: 14. The CDR3 has 16 residues. Germline values: CDR1 DFQATT, CDR2 SNEGSKA (reference sequence). The CDR3 protein is CSASPGLAVVLNEQFF. The CDR3 DNA sequence: TGCAGTGCTAGTCCCGGACTAGCTGTGGTTTTGAATGAGCAGTTCTTC.

The genes are TRBV20-1 and TRBJ2-5; tentative D call: TRBD2 (7 bases). V lost 6 bases and J lost 4, with 21 bases in between. Per the germline V gene, CDR1 is DFQATT and CDR2 is SNEGSKA (reference sequence). The CDR3 loop spans 15 amino acids. The CDR3 nucleotides are TGCAGTGCGACTAGGGGGGCGGGAGATCGAGAGACCCAGTACTTC. Translating it yields CSATRGAGDRETQYF.

The sample holds one count of this clonotype. The V call is TRBV12-3 or TRBV12-4, the J call TRBJ1-1; D gene uncertain. V was trimmed by 6 bases and J by 1 base, leaving 18 bases between them. CDR3 size: 16 residues. The chain's CDR3 is CASSLDRERGNTEAFF. For the CDR3, the DNA is TGTGCCAGCAGCCTCGACCGAGAGCGAGGGAACACTGAAGCTTTCTTT.

This chain joins TRBV10-3 and TRBJ2-3, with D possibly TRBD1 on 5 matching bases. CDR3 size: 13 residues. Germline V CDR1 and CDR2: ENHRY, SYGVKD. V lost 6 bases and J lost 5, with 12 bases in between. The CDR3 DNA follows: TGTGCCATCAGGACAGACCTAGGAGATACGCAGTATTTT. Protein product: CAIRTDLGDTQYF.

The gene calls are TRBV6-2 or TRBV6-3 and TRBJ2-2; no reliable D call. V was pared by 2 bases and J by 4 bases, with 5 bases between. The CDR3 extends over 13 amino acids. In germline, CDR1 is MNHEY, CDR2 SVGEGT. CDR3 sequence (DNA): TGTGCCAGCAGTTACAGCTCCACCGGGGAGCTGTTTTTT. This translates into CASSYSSTGELFF.

The CDR3 nucleotides read TGTGCCAGCAGCCCAACAATGACTAGCGGGAGGGCCTACGAGCAGTACTTC. Residues: CASSPTMTSGRAYEQYF. The chain employs TRBV3-1 and TRBJ2-7; TRBD2 matches at 14 bases. The V segment lost 4 bases and the J segment 2 bases; nucleotides outside the gene matches: 7. The CDR3 sequence is 17 residues long. Germline CDR1 and CDR2: LGHDT and YNNKEL (reference sequence).

The J gene is TRBJ1-1, the V gene TRBV19; D might be TRBD1 (5 bases). The germline V and J ends were trimmed by 10 bases and 4 bases, with 16 bases remaining between them. Germline V CDR1 and CDR2: LNHDA, SQIVND (reference sequence). The CDR3 is 13 amino acids. CDR3 DNA: TGTGCCACCGATTCAGGGTGGGCCACTGAAGCTTTCTTT. Protein sequence: CATDSGWATEAFF.

This rearrangement joins TRBV2 to TRBJ1-2; no definite D call. The CDR3 is 13 amino acids. V was pared by 8 bases and J by 2 bases, with 12 bases between. Germline V lookup: CDR1 SNHLY, CDR2 FYNNEI. CDR3 sequence: CASAPDGNYGYTF. Here the CDR3 DNA reads TGTGCCAGCGCTCCGGACGGGAACTATGGCTACACCTTC. Variable domain in full (rest from reference TRBV2 and TRBJ1-2): EPEVTQTPSHQVTQMGQEVILRCVPISNHLYFYWYRQILGQKVEFLVSFYNNEISEKSEIFDDQFSVERPDGSNFTLKIRSTKLEDSAMYFCASAPDGNYGYTFGSGTRLTVV.

Here the CDR3 DNA reads TGTGCCAGCAGTGACGACAGGGGGCAGGGGGATACGCAGTATTTT. Protein: CASSDDRGQGDTQYF. The chain recombines TRBV27 with TRBJ2-3; 10 bases line up with TRBD1. CDR3 length: 15 amino acids. Germline values: CDR1 MNHEY, CDR2 SMNVEV (reference sequence). J was trimmed by 6 bases and V by 5 bases; bases with no gene match: 8.

The chain employs TRBV5-6 and TRBJ2-4; the D call may be TRBD1 or TRBD2 (5 bases each). The CDR3 is 13 amino acids. V lost 1 base to trimming and J lost 7 bases, with 9 bases between them. Per germline, CDR1 SGHDT and CDR2 YYEEEE. The CDR3 region has the DNA TGTGCCAGCAGCTTGTTGGGGGAGAACATTCAGTACTTC. Protein product: CASSLLGENIQYF. Complete variable domain (other parts from reference TRBV5-6 and TRBJ2-4): DAGVTQSPTHLIKTRGQQVTLRCSPKSGHDTVSWYQQALGQGPQFIFQYYEEEERQRGNFPDRFSGHQFPNYSSELNVNALLLGDSALYLCASSLLGENIQYFGAGTRLSVL.

V usage is TRBV23-1 and J usage is TRBJ1-5; unclear D gene. TRBV23-1 carries the ORF label, with uncertain function. There are 12 residues in the CDR3. V lost 8 bases and J lost 2, with 7 bases in between. For the CDR3, the DNA is TGCGCCAGCGGAAAGCGCAATCAGCCCCAGCATTTT. Translation: CASGKRNQPQHF.

The rearrangement uses TRBV6-5 and TRBJ2-7; D may correspond to TRBD1 or TRBD2 (6 bases each). Germline CDR1 reads MNHEY; CDR2 reads SVGAGI. The V gene lost 0 bases and the J gene lost 3 bases, with 12 bases spanning the gap. The CDR3 length is 15 residues. CDR3 DNA sequence: TGTGCCAGCAGTTACTCGAGACGGGGGCACTACGAGCAGTACTTC. Protein sequence: CASSYSRRGHYEQYF.

V usage is TRBV7-9 and J usage is TRBJ2-1; tentatively, D is TRBD2 (6 bases). The CDR3 has 17 residues. CDR1 and CDR2 from the germline V gene are SEHNR and FQNEAQ (reference sequence). Trimming shortened V by 2 bases and J by 8 bases, and 22 bases separated the two germline ends. CDR3 in amino acids: CASSLTSFGSHRDEQFF. As DNA, the CDR3 is TGTGCCAGCAGCTTAACGTCTTTCGGGAGCCATCGCGATGAGCAGTTCTTC.

This chain uses TRBV19 with TRBJ1-2; D is uncertain. V lost 5 bases and J 8 bases, leaving 12 bases between the germline ends. Germline CDR1 is LNHDA and CDR2 is SQIVND (reference sequence). CDR3 length equals 12 residues. The CDR3 DNA follows: TGTGCCAGTAGTCTTCCGTCAAAAGGCTACACCTTC. Its translation: CASSLPSKGYTF.

The chain carries TRBV3-1 and TRBJ2-1; TRBD2 is a possible D gene (6 bases). Germline V CDR1 and CDR2: LGHDT, YNNKEL (reference sequence). The CDR3 has 15 amino acids. V gave up 4 bases and J gave up 6 bases, with 16 bases separating them. CDR3 in DNA: TGTGCCAGCAGCCTACCCGGGACTCTCTCCAATGAGCAGTTCTTC. Residues: CASSLPGTLSNEQFF.

V gene TRBV20-1 combines with J gene TRBJ1-4; TRBD1 is a possible D gene (5 bases). V was clipped by 0 bases and J by 6 bases, with 14 bases between them. The CDR3 has 15 residues. Per the germline V gene, CDR1 is DFQATT and CDR2 is SNEGSKA (reference sequence). CDR3 in DNA: TGCAGTGCTAGAGATATCGGGACGGATGATGAAAAACTGTTTTTT. It is translated as CSARDIGTDDEKLFF.

The chain is built from TRBV29-1 and TRBJ2-1; tentative D call: TRBD2 (5 bases). This CDR3 has 13 amino acids. Trimming pared 8 bases from V and 6 bases from J, leaving 17 bases between. In germline, CDR1 is SQVTM, CDR2 ANQGSEA. CDR3 protein: CSLRGTPLNEQFF. In DNA form, the CDR3 reads TGCAGCCTTCGGGGTACCCCCCTCAATGAGCAGTTCTTC.